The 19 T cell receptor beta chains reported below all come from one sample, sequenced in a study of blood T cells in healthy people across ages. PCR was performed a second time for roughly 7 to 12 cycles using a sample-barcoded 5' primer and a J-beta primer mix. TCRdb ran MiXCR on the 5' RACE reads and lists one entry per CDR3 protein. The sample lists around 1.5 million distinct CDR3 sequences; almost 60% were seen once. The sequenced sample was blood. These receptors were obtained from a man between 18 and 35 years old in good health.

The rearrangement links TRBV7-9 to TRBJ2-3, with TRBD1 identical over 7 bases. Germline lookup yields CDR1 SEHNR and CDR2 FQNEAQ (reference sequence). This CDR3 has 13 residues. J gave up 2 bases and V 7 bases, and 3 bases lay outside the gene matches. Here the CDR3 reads CASTGGPTDTQYF. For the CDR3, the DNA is TGTGCCAGCACAGGGGGTCCCACAGATACGCAGTATTTT. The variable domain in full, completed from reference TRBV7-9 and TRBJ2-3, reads DTGVSQNPRHKITKRGQNVTFRCDPISEHNRLYWYRQTLGQGPEFLTYFQNEAQLEKSRLLSDRFSAERPKGSFSTLEIQRTEQGDSAMYLCASTGGPTDTQYFGPGTRLTVL.

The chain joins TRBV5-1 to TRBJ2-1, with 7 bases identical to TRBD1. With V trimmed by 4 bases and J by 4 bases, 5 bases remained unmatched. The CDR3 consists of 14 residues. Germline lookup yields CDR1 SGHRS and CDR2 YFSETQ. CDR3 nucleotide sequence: TGCGCCAGCAGCGCCGGGACAGAGTACAATGAGCAGTTCTTC. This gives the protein CASSAGTEYNEQFF.

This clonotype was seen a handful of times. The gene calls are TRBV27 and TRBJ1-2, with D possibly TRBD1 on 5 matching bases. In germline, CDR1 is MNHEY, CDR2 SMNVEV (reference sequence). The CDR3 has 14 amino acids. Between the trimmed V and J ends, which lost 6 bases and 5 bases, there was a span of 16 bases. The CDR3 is CASSDSGTAYGYTF. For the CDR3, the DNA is TGTGCCAGCAGCGATTCCGGGACGGCTTATGGCTACACCTTC.

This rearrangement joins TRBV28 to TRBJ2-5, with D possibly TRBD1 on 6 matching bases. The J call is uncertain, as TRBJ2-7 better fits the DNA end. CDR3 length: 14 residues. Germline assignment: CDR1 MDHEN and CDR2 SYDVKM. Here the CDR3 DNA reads TGTGCCAGCAAAGAGACAGGAGGTATATACGAGCAGTACTTC. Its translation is CASKETGGIYEQYF.

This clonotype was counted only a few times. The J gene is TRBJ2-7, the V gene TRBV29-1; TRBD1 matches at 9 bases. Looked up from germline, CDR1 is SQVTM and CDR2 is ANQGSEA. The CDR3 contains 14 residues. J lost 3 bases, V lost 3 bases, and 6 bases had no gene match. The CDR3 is CSVEGTGSDYEQYF. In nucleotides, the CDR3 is TGCAGCGTTGAGGGGACAGGGTCCGACTACGAGCAGTACTTC.

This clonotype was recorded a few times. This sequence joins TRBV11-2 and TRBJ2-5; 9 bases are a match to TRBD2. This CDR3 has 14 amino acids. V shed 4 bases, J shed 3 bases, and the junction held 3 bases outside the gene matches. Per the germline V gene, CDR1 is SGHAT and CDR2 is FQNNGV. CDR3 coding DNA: TGTGCCAGCAGCTCATCTAGCGGGGAAGAGACCCAGTACTTC. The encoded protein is CASSSSSGEETQYF. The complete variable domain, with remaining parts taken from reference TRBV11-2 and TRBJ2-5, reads EAGVAQSPRYKIIEKRQSVAFWCNPISGHATLYWYQQILGQGPKLLIQFQNNGVVDDSQLPKDRFSAERLKGVDSTLKIQPAKLEDSAVYLCASSSSSGEETQYFGPGTRLLVL.

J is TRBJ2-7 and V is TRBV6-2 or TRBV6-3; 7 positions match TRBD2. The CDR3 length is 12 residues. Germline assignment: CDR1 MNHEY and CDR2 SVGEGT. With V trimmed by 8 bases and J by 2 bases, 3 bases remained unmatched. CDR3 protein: CASQTSPYEQYF. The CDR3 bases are TGTGCCAGCCAGACTAGCCCCTACGAGCAGTACTTC.

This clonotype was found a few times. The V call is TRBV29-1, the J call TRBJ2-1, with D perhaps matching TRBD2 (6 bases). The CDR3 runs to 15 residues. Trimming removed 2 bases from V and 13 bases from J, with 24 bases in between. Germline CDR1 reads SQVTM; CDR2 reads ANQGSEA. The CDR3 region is CSVERRLGFGGVQFF. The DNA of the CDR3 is TGCAGCGTTGAAAGAAGATTGGGTTTCGGGGGTGTCCAGTTCTTC.

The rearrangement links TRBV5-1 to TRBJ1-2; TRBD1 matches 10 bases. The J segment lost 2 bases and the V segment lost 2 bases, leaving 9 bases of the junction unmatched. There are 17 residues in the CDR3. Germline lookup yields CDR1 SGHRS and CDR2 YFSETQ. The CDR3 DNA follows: TGCGCCAGCAGCTTCAGCAACCCGGGACAGGGGAACTATGGCTACACCTTC. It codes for CASSFSNPGQGNYGYTF.

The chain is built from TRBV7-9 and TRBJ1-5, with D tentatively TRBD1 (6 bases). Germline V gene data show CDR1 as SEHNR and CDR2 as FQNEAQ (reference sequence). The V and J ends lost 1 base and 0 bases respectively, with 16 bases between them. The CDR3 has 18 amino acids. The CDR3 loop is CASSLVLGTPYSNQPQHF. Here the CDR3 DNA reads TGTGCCAGCAGCTTAGTATTGGGGACACCATATAGCAATCAGCCCCAGCATTTT.

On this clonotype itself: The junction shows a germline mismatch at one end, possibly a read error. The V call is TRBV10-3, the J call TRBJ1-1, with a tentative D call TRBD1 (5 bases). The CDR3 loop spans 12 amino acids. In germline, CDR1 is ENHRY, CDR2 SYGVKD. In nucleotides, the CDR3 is TGTGCCTGTAGGGGACGGAACACTGAACCTTTCTTT. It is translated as CACRGRNTEPFF.

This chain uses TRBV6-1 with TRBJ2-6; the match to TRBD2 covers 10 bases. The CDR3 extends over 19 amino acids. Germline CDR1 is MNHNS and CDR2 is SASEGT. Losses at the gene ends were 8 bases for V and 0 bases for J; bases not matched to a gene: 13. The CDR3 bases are TGTGCCAGCCCCTCTACCGGGACTAGCGTGTTCTCTGGGGCCAACGTCCTGACTTTC. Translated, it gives CASPSTGTSVFSGANVLTF.

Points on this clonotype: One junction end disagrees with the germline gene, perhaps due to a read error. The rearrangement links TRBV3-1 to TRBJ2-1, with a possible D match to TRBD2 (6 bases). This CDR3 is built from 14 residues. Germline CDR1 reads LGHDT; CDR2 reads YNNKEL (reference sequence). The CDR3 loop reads CASSQDGTANEKFF. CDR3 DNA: TGTGCCAGCAGCCAAGACGGGACTGCGAATGAGAAGTTCTTC.

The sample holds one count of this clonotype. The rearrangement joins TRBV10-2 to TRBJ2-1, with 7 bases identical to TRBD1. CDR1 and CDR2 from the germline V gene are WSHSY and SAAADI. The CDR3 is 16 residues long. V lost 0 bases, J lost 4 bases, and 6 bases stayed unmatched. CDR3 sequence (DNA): TGCGCCAGCAGTGAGTCACAGGGGTATGCTTACAATGAGCAGTTCTTC. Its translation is CASSESQGYAYNEQFF.

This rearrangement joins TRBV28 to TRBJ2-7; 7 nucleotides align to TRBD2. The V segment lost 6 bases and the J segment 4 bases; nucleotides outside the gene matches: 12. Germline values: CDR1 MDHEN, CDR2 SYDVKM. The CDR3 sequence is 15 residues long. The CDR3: CASSSVGGGNYEQYF. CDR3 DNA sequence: TGTGCCAGCAGCTCTGTCGGGGGAGGGAATTACGAGCAGTACTTC.

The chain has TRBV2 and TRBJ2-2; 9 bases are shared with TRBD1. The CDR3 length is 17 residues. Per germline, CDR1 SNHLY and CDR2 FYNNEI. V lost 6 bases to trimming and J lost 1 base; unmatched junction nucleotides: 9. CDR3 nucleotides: TGTGCCAGCAGAGCTTTTGGACAGGGGCTGAACACCGGGGAGCTGTTTTTT. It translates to CASRAFGQGLNTGELFF.

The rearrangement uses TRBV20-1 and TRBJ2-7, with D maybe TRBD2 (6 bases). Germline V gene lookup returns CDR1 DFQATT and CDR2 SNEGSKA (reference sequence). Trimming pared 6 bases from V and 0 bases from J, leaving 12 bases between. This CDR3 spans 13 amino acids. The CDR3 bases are TGCAGTGCCCGTAACGGGGGCTCCTACGAGCAGTACTTC. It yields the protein CSARNGGSYEQYF.

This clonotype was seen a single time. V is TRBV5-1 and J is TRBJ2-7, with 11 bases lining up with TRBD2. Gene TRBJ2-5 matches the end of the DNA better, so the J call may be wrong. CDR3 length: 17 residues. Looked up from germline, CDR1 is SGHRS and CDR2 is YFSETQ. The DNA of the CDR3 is TGCGCCAGCAGCCAAACCGGGACTAGCGGAGAGAAAGAGACCCAGTACTTC. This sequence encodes CASSQTGTSGEKETQYF.

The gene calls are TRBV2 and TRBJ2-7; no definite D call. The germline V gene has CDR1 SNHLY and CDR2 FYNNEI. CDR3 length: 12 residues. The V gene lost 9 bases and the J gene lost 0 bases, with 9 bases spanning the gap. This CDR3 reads CARGRNSYEQYF. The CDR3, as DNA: TGTGCCAGAGGACGGAACTCCTACGAGCAGTACTTC.